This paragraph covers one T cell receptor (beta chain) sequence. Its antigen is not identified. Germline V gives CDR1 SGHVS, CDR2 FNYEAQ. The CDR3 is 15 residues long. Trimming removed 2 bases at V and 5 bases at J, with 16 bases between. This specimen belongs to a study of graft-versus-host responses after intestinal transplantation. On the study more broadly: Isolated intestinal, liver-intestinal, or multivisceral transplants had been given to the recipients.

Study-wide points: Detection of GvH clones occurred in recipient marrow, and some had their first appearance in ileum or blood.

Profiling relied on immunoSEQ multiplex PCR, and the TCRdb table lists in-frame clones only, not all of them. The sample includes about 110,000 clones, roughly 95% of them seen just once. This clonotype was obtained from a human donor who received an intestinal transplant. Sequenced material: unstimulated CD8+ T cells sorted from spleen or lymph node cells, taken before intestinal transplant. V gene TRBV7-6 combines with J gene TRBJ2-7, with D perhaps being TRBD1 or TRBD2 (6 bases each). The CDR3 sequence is CASSLLSPGEDEQYF. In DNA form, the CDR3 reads TGTGCCAGCAGCTTATTGTCCCCAGGGGAGGACGAGCAGTACTTC.